Each of the 32 T cell receptor beta chains below was sequenced from the same sample in a study of cytomegalovirus exposure and HLA in healthy donors. Some clones are missing from TCRdb's copy, which holds only in-frame ones; the method was immunoSEQ multiplex PCR. The repertoire holds almost 70,000 clones, with 96% as singletons. Specimen: PBMCs. The receptors shown here come from a woman between 18 and 29 years old in good health and CMV-seropositive.

This chain joins TRBV7-8 and TRBJ1-2, with D possibly matching TRBD1 (5 bases). CDR3 length: 13 amino acids. Trimming removed 5 bases from V and 8 bases from J, with 15 bases in between. The germline V gene encodes CDR1 SGHVS and CDR2 FQNEAQ. The DNA for the CDR3 is TGTGCCAGCAGCGTCGACAGTGTAGGCGGCTACACCTTC. Encoded protein: CASSVDSVGGYTF.

The J gene is TRBJ2-7, the V gene TRBV5-4, with TRBD1 matching 7 bases. Germline V gene data show CDR1 as SGHNT and CDR2 as YYREEE (reference sequence). After removal of 3 bases from V and 5 bases from J, the junction contained 8 bases not matched to a gene. The CDR3 consists of 14 residues. This CDR3 reads CASSWATGRNEQYF. For the CDR3, the DNA is TGTGCCAGCAGCTGGGCGACAGGGCGGAACGAGCAGTACTTC.

The DNA for the CDR3 is TGTGCCAGCAGCCAAGATCAGTCGGCGGGACTCACAGATACGCAGTATTTT. Its protein is CASSQDQSAGLTDTQYF. The rearrangement joins TRBV4-2 to TRBJ2-3; possibly TRBD2 for D (6 bases). The CDR3 covers 17 residues. Deletions cut 0 bases from V and 2 bases from J, with 15 bases between. Germline loops: CDR1 LGHNA, CDR2 YNFKEQ.

This chain connects TRBV19 to TRBJ2-7; D is perhaps TRBD1 (5 bases). This CDR3 has 14 residues. Looked up from germline, CDR1 is LNHDA and CDR2 is SQIVND (reference sequence). V lost 1 base, J lost 1 base, and 8 bases lay in between. The CDR3 bases are TGTGCCAGTAGTATAGGGACAAGTTCCTACGAGCAGTACTTC. The encoded protein is CASSIGTSSYEQYF.

This sequence joins TRBV11-3 and TRBJ1-1; no firm D call. The CDR3 consists of 13 residues. From germline, CDR1 is SGHNT and CDR2 YENEEA. V was cut by 1 base and J by 4 bases, with 7 bases left in between. The CDR3 DNA is TGTGCCAGCAGCTTAGGCCGTAGCACTGAAGCTTTCTTT. Its protein product is CASSLGRSTEAFF.

This chain joins TRBV27 and TRBJ2-7; TRBD2 is a possible D gene (6 bases). The CDR3 is 13 residues long. V dropped 2 bases and J dropped 4 bases, with 9 bases sitting between them. Looked up from germline, CDR1 is MNHEY and CDR2 is SMNVEV (reference sequence). In DNA form, the CDR3 reads TGTGCCAGCAGTTTAGGAAGCGGGTACGAGCAGTACTTC. This encodes CASSLGSGYEQYF.

V is TRBV6-5 and J is TRBJ2-7, with TRBD1 identical over 9 bases. CDR3 length: 14 residues. With V trimmed by 6 bases and J by 2 bases, 5 bases remained unmatched. Germline assignment: CDR1 MNHEY and CDR2 SVGAGI. DNA for the CDR3: TGTGCCAGCAGACGGGACAGGGAAGCCTACGAGCAGTACTTC. The encoded protein is CASRRDREAYEQYF.

The J gene is TRBJ2-7, the V gene TRBV5-1; 10 positions match TRBD2. V was pared by 3 bases and J by 4 bases, with 4 bases of the junction left unmatched. This CDR3 is 14 amino acids long. CDR1 and CDR2 (germline): SGHRS, YFSETQ. CDR3: CASSSAGGPYEQYF. DNA of the CDR3: TGCGCCAGCAGCTCAGCGGGAGGGCCGTACGAGCAGTACTTC.

The rearrangement uses TRBV7-2 and TRBJ2-1, with TRBD2 matching 10 bases. CDR1 is SGHTA, CDR2 FQGNSA, per germline. V lost 4 bases to trimming and J lost 7 bases; unmatched junction nucleotides: 4. CDR3 length: 14 amino acids. CDR3 sequence reads: CASSSLAGSNEQFF. In DNA form, the CDR3 reads TGTGCCAGCAGCTCACTAGCGGGATCGAATGAGCAGTTCTTC.

J is TRBJ2-5 and V is TRBV5-6; 7 positions agree with TRBD1. Trimming removed 1 base from V and 0 bases from J; junction bases left unmatched: 9. This CDR3 has 17 amino acids. Germline values: CDR1 SGHDT, CDR2 YYEEEE. The DNA for the CDR3 is TGTGCCAGCAGCTTGAGGACCGGGACAGAGGACCAAGAGACCCAGTACTTC. This translates into CASSLRTGTEDQETQYF.

The chain joins TRBV7-2 to TRBJ2-1; D uncertain. With 11 bases removed from V and 10 bases from J, the gap between germline ends came to 18 bases. The germline gives CDR1 SGHTA, CDR2 FQGNSA. The CDR3 extends over 12 amino acids. The CDR3 coding sequence is TGTGCCTGGCTAGTAGGTGGGTTCGAGCAGTTCTTC. It specifies CAWLVGGFEQFF.

The J gene is TRBJ2-7, the V gene TRBV2, with TRBD2 identical over 11 bases. The CDR3 runs 16 residues. Germline-derived CDR1 and CDR2 are SNHLY and FYNNEI. J gave up 3 bases and V 3 bases, and 7 bases lay outside the gene matches. In nucleotides, the CDR3 is TGTGCCAGCAGTGATCCCGTGGGGACTAGCGGCTACGAGCAGTACTTC. Translating gives CASSDPVGTSGYEQYF.

This chain connects TRBV30 to TRBJ1-2; D possibly corresponds to TRBD1 (5 bases). The CDR3 contains 13 residues. Germline V gene data show CDR1 as GTSNPN and CDR2 as SVGIG (reference sequence). V lost 0 bases to trimming and J lost 6 bases, with 11 bases between them. CDR3 protein: CAWSVQQGHGYTF. The CDR3 nucleotides are TGTGCCTGGAGTGTACAGCAGGGTCATGGCTACACCTTC.

This clone has a single count. This chain connects TRBV7-3 to TRBJ2-1, with 14 bases fitting TRBD2. The J segment lost 8 bases and the V segment lost 2 bases, leaving 2 bases of the junction unmatched. This CDR3 spans 15 amino acids. Germline V gene lookup returns CDR1 SGHTA and CDR2 FQGTGA. This chain's CDR3 is CASSLGTSGSYEQFF. In nucleotides, the CDR3 is TGTGCCAGCAGCTTAGGGACTAGCGGGAGTTATGAGCAGTTCTTC.

This sequence joins TRBV29-1 and TRBJ2-5, with 9 bases identical to TRBD2. There are 17 residues in the CDR3. Germline V gives CDR1 SQVTM, CDR2 ANQGSEA. V was pared by 7 bases and J by 2 bases, with 17 bases of the junction left unmatched. The CDR3 DNA is TGCAGCGGGGAAGGAGGGCTAGCGGGAAGGAGACAAGAGACCCAGTACTTC. Amino acid sequence: CSGEGGLAGRRQETQYF.

The chain uses TRBV30 and TRBJ2-1; D call uncertain. The length of the CDR3 is 13 residues. The germline gives CDR1 GTSNPN, CDR2 SVGIG (reference sequence). V lost 0 bases to trimming and J lost 6 bases, with 9 bases between them. The CDR3 bases are TGTGCCTGGAGTGTCTCAGTCCTCAATGAGCAGTTCTTC. Residues: CAWSVSVLNEQFF. Filled out from reference TRBV30 and TRBJ2-1, the complete variable domain reads SQTIHQWPATLVQPVGSPLSLECTVEGTSNPNLYWYRQAAGRGLQLLFYSVGIGQISSEVPQNLSASRPQDRQFILSSKKLLLSDSGFYLCAWSVSVLNEQFFGPGTRLTVL.

The rearrangement joins TRBV5-4 to TRBJ2-2; 9 bases fit TRBD2. Germline lookup yields CDR1 SGHNT and CDR2 YYREEE (reference sequence). The CDR3 totals 17 residues. The V and J ends lost 0 bases and 0 bases, in that order; junction bases with no gene match: 3. The CDR3 loop is CASSLELAGSNTGELFF. The CDR3 coding sequence is TGTGCCAGCAGCTTGGAACTAGCGGGCTCGAACACCGGGGAGCTGTTTTTT.

The chain employs TRBV5-4 and TRBJ2-1; TRBD2 aligns across 13 bases. V lost 0 bases and J lost 0; bases outside the gene matches: 3. Germline CDR1 is SGHNT and CDR2 is YYREEE (reference sequence). This CDR3 comprises 18 residues. CDR3 amino acids: CASSLGLAGGLSYNEQFF. In DNA, the CDR3 is TGTGCCAGCAGCTTGGGACTAGCGGGAGGCCTCTCCTACAATGAGCAGTTCTTC.

A remark on this clone: A read error may account for a junction end that differs from germline. The chain uses TRBV7-7 and TRBJ1-5, with 8 positions matching TRBD1. The germline gives CDR1 SSHAT, CDR2 FNYEAQ (reference sequence). The CDR3 length is 17 residues. The CDR3 nucleotides are TGTGCTAGCAGCTTGGTAAGCCGGGACAGGAGGGATCAGCCCCAGCATTTT. It codes for CASSLVSRDRRDQPQHF.

This clone was recorded once. The chain carries TRBV27 and TRBJ2-7; TRBD2 matches at 11 bases. Trimming at V came to 5 bases and at J to 4 bases, leaving 7 bases not matched to a gene. This CDR3 spans 15 amino acids. In germline, CDR1 is MNHEY, CDR2 SMNVEV (reference sequence). DNA for the CDR3: TGTGCCAGCAGTCGAGCTAGCGGGAGGTCGTACGAGCAGTACTTC. It codes for CASSRASGRSYEQYF.

V usage is TRBV28 and J usage is TRBJ1-2, with TRBD1 identical over 7 bases. The CDR3 contains 13 residues. Germline CDR1 reads MDHEN; CDR2 reads SYDVKM. V was clipped by 7 bases and J by 4 bases; unmatched bases: 6. CDR3 residues: CASTEGGPYGYTF. The CDR3 DNA reads TGTGCCAGCACCGAAGGGGGCCCCTATGGCTACACCTTC.

The chain recombines TRBV7-2 with TRBJ2-7; D uncertain. The CDR3 covers 15 residues. V lost 5 bases to trimming and J lost 2 bases, with 16 bases between them. Germline-derived CDR1 and CDR2 are SGHTA and FQGNSA. CDR3 DNA sequence: TGTGCCAGCAGCCTAACCGGCGCGGTTACCTACGAGCAGTACTTC. It translates to CASSLTGAVTYEQYF.

CDR3 sequence reads: CASSPQGAEAFF. The CDR3 region has the DNA TGTGCCAGCAGCCCACAGGGGGCGGAAGCTTTCTTT. The chain combines TRBV6-5 with TRBJ1-1; TRBD1 matches at 9 bases. This CDR3 is built from 12 residues. CDR1 MNHEY and CDR2 SVGAGI come from the germline V gene. Losses at the gene ends were 6 bases for V and 8 bases for J; bases not matched to a gene: 4.

In this sample, this clone turned up a few times. This chain links TRBV4-1 with TRBJ2-4; TRBD2 agrees at 9 bases. The CDR3 runs 16 residues. Trimming at V came to 4 bases and at J to 2 bases, leaving 6 bases not matched to a gene. Germline V gene data show CDR1 as MGHRA and CDR2 as YSYEKL. CDR3: CASSRVSGSTKNIQYF. The CDR3 DNA sequence: TGCGCCAGCAGCCGAGTTAGCGGGAGTACCAAAAACATTCAGTACTTC.

This clone has only one observation. The chain combines TRBV5-6 with TRBJ2-7; D is undetermined. Looked up from germline, CDR1 is SGHDT and CDR2 is YYEEEE. This CDR3 has 13 amino acids. The V gene lost 0 bases and the J gene lost 3 bases, with 7 bases spanning the gap. CDR3 DNA sequence: TGTGCCAGCAGCTTGGGCACGGGCTACGAGCAGTACTTC. Amino acid sequence: CASSLGTGYEQYF. The variable domain in full, completed from reference TRBV5-6 and TRBJ2-7, reads DAGVTQSPTHLIKTRGQQVTLRCSPKSGHDTVSWYQQALGQGPQFIFQYYEEEERQRGNFPDRFSGHQFPNYSSELNVNALLLGDSALYLCASSLGTGYEQYFGPGTRLTVT.

The V gene is TRBV7-2, the J gene TRBJ1-5; D unclear. This CDR3 spans 14 amino acids. Trimming stripped 1 base from V and 7 bases from J, with 11 bases between. CDR1 and CDR2 from the germline V gene are SGHTA and FQGNSA. The CDR3 loop reads CASSLGPMGQPQHF. In nucleotides, the CDR3 is TGTGCCAGCAGCTTAGGCCCCATGGGCCAGCCCCAGCATTTT.

The chain uses TRBV28 and TRBJ1-3; the D gene is possibly TRBD1 (6 bases). Germline V gene sequence: CDR1 MDHEN, CDR2 SYDVKM. The CDR3 covers 16 residues. Between the trimmed V and J ends, which lost 3 bases and 0 bases, there was a span of 12 bases. CDR3 region: CASSLGRGYSGNTIYF. CDR3 coding DNA: TGTGCCAGCAGTTTGGGCAGGGGCTACTCTGGAAACACCATATATTTT. Variable domain in full (rest from reference TRBV28 and TRBJ1-3): DVKVTQSSRYLVKRTGEKVFLECVQDMDHENMFWYRQDPGLGLRLIYFSYDVKMKEKGDIPEGYSVSREKKERFSLILESASTNQTSMYLCASSLGRGYSGNTIYFGEGSWLTVV.

The chain uses TRBV4-1 and TRBJ2-6; TRBD2 agrees at 8 bases. V lost 0 bases, J lost 0 bases, and 4 bases stayed unmatched. This CDR3 is built from 18 residues. Germline V gene data show CDR1 as MGHRA and CDR2 as YSYEKL. The CDR3 nucleotides read TGCGCCAGCAGCCAAGAAACGGGAGGGCTCTCTGGGGCCAACGTCCTGACTTTC. It translates to CASSQETGGLSGANVLTF.

V and J are TRBV7-9 and TRBJ1-5; perhaps TRBD1 as D (5 bases). The V gene's germline CDR1 is SEHNR and CDR2 FQNEAQ (reference sequence). The germline V and J ends were trimmed by 3 bases and 6 bases, with 6 bases remaining between them. There are 12 residues in the CDR3. For the CDR3, the DNA is TGTGCCAGCAGCTTCGGGGGTCAGCCCCAGCATTTT. It codes for CASSFGGQPQHF. Drawing the rest from reference TRBV7-9 and TRBJ1-5, the complete variable domain is DTGVSQNPRHKITKRGQNVTFRCDPISEHNRLYWYRQTLGQGPEFLTYFQNEAQLEKSRLLSDRFSAERPKGSFSTLEIQRTEQGDSAMYLCASSFGGQPQHFGDGTRLSIL.

In the case of this clone: The sample has other DNA sequences that encode this CDR3 too. J is TRBJ2-3 and V is TRBV10-3, with TRBD2 matching 11 bases. Germline trimming cut 3 bases from V and 5 bases from J; bases unmatched to any gene: 1. CDR1 and CDR2 from the germline V gene are ENHRY and SYGVKD. The CDR3 contains 14 residues. The CDR3 DNA follows: TGTGCCATCAGTGAAGGACTAGCGGGAGATACGCAGTATTTT. Translation gives CAISEGLAGDTQYF.

CDR3 region: CASSLFVLSHEQYF. In DNA form, the CDR3 reads TGTGCCAGCAGTTTATTTGTTCTATCACACGAGCAGTACTTC. The chain combines TRBV28 with TRBJ2-7, with D unresolved. The CDR3 consists of 14 residues. Germline-derived CDR1 and CDR2 are MDHEN and SYDVKM. V dropped 1 base and J dropped 5 bases, with 12 bases sitting between them.

The V call is TRBV27, the J call TRBJ2-1; weak D call: TRBD1 (5 bases). Germline-derived CDR1 and CDR2 are MNHEY and SMNVEV (reference sequence). This CDR3 has 12 residues. Trimming removed 6 bases at V and 8 bases at J, with 11 bases between. DNA of the CDR3: TGTGCCAGCAGCCCCCAGGGTTATGAGCAGTTCTTC. It yields the protein CASSPQGYEQFF.